Below are 17 T cell receptor beta chains sequenced from a single sample in a study of Graves' ophthalmopathy and Graves' hyperthyroidism. For repertoire sequencing, the TCR beta CDR3 regions were amplified from RNA transcripts. In the first round, RT-PCR was carried out with HTBI primers, and a multiplex PCR formed the second round. Each CDR3 protein gets one entry after TCRdb re-called the multiplex PCR reads with MiXCR. The sample has over a million distinct CDR3 sequences; 36% are singletons. The material sequenced was peripheral blood or thyroid tissue (not recorded which). The receptors were sampled from an adult man with Graves' hyperthyroidism.

Details on this clonotype: Since a much larger clone is just one base distant, this may be a read error. The CDR3 does not close with the conserved phenylalanine or tryptophan, likely indicating a read error. The rearrangement joins TRBV25-1 to TRBJ1-1, with D possibly TRBD1 on 6 matching bases. V lost 7 bases and J 1 base, leaving 13 bases between the germline ends. The CDR3 is 14 residues long. Germline CDR1 MGHDK, CDR2 SYGVNS. Written as DNA, the CDR3 is TGTGCCAGCACTCAGGGGAGCGCGAACACTGAAGCTTTCGTT. This translates into CASTQGSANTEAFV.

This clonotype was seen a few times. This chain joins TRBV29-1 and TRBJ2-7, with 14 bases lining up with TRBD2. The DNA end favors TRBJ2-1, so the J call may be wrong. This CDR3 has 19 residues. CDR1 SQVTM and CDR2 ANQGSEA come from the germline V gene. The CDR3 region is CSATGLAGGTSYSYNEQFF. The CDR3 region has the DNA TGCAGCGCCACCGGACTAGCGGGGGGTACATCATACTCCTACAATGAGCAGTTCTTC.

This clonotype was detected many times. The germline gene is not matched at one end of the junction; a read error may be the cause. The genes are TRBV20-1 and TRBJ1-2; 12 positions match TRBD1. This CDR3 is built from 13 residues. The V gene's germline CDR1 is DFQATT and CDR2 SNEGSKA (reference sequence). Here the CDR3 reads CSARWDRGRILDF. CDR3 bases: TGCAGTGCTAGGTGGGACAGGGGGCGCATCCTGGACTTC.

This clonotype was seen only a few times. The V and J genes are TRBV18 and TRBJ2-5; 7 positions match TRBD1. The CDR3 covers 13 residues. The trim removed 4 bases at V and 2 bases at J, leaving 1 base unmatched. From germline, CDR1 is KGHSH and CDR2 LQKENI. The CDR3 sequence: CASSQQGQETQYF. CDR3 bases: TGTGCCAGCTCACAACAGGGGCAAGAGACCCAGTACTTC. Supplemented by reference TRBV18 and TRBJ2-5, the full variable domain reads NAGVMQNPRHLVRRRGQEARLRCSPMKGHSHVYWYRQLPEEGLKFMVYLQKENIIDESGMPKERFSAEFPKEGPSILRIQQVVRGDSAAYFCASSQQGQETQYFGPGTRLLVL.

This clonotype appeared many times. The chain is built from TRBV7-9 and TRBJ2-7; a possible D gene is TRBD2 (5 bases). Trimming removed 0 bases at V and 3 bases at J, with 9 bases between. The germline V gene encodes CDR1 SEHNR and CDR2 FQNEAQ (reference sequence). The CDR3 is 14 residues long. The CDR3 DNA reads TGTGCCAGCAGCTTAGCGCTGGAGGACTACGAGCAGTACTTC. Encoded protein: CASSLALEDYEQYF.

This clonotype occurred a few times. The CDR3 sequence: CASSGKPVFGELFF. The CDR3 nucleotides are TGTGCCAGCAGTGGAAAGCCGGTCTTCGGGGAGCTGTTTTTT. The chain links TRBV7-9 to TRBJ2-2; no clear D gene. Germline loops: CDR1 SEHNR, CDR2 FQNEAQ (reference sequence). The CDR3 is made up of 14 amino acids. V was clipped by 6 bases and J by 7 bases, with 15 bases between them.

Remarks on this clonotype: One end of the junction is discordant with germline, which a read error may explain. V gene TRBV29-1 combines with J gene TRBJ1-2; D unclear. Germline CDR1 and CDR2: SQVTM and ANQGSEA. The CDR3 loop spans 13 amino acids. CDR3 region: CSVELRFNDGYTF. The CDR3 bases are TGCAGCGTTGAACTACGATTTAACGATGGCTACACCTTC.

Concerning this clonotype itself: A read error is possible here, since a much larger clone lies one base away. The V call is TRBV2, the J call TRBJ2-7, with a possible D match to TRBD2 (5 bases). Trimming pared 9 bases from V and 0 bases from J, leaving 12 bases between. The germline gives CDR1 SNHLY, CDR2 FYNNEI. This CDR3 region has 13 residues. Here the CDR3 DNA reads TGTGCCAGGGCCAACGGGGACTCCTACGAGCAGTACTTC. It yields the protein CARANGDSYEQYF.

In this sample, this clonotype turned up once. The chain links TRBV10-3 to TRBJ1-5; D is unclear. This CDR3 has 19 residues. From germline, CDR1 is ENHRY and CDR2 SYGVKD. V gave up 2 bases and J gave up 7 bases, with 27 bases separating them. The CDR3 here is CAISELTSGSFGNEQPQHF. The CDR3, as DNA: TGTGCCATCAGTGAGCTGACTAGCGGGAGCTTCGGCAATGAGCAGCCCCAGCATTTT.

The chain employs TRBV6-4 and TRBJ1-6; D is unclear. Germline loops: CDR1 MRHNA, CDR2 SNTAGT. CDR3 length: 14 residues. V lost 6 bases to trimming and J lost 0 bases, with 6 bases between them. CDR3 bases: TGTGCCAGCAGCCGAGGCTCCTATAATTCACCCCTCCACTTT. Translation: CASSRGSYNSPLHF.

The rearrangement uses TRBV20-1 and TRBJ2-2; D is tentatively TRBD1 or TRBD2 (5 bases each). This CDR3 spans 13 amino acids. V was pared by 1 base and J by 6 bases, with 9 bases between. CDR1 is DFQATT, CDR2 SNEGSKA, per germline (reference sequence). CDR3 nucleotides: TGCAGTGCTAGAGTTCAGGGAGCCGGGGAGCTGTTTTTT. It is translated as CSARVQGAGELFF.

A word on this clonotype: A much bigger clone sits one base away, suggesting this may be a read error. A read error is likely, as this CDR3 ends without the conserved phenylalanine or tryptophan. This chain links TRBV6-5 with TRBJ2-7; 13 bases are a match to TRBD2. Germline V CDR1 and CDR2: MNHEY, SVGAGI. The ends lost 6 bases at V and 3 bases at J; junction bases unmatched: 5. This CDR3 is 15 amino acids long. CDR3 sequence reads: CASRTGLAGDYEQYL. In DNA, the CDR3 is TGTGCCAGCAGGACCGGACTAGCGGGAGACTACGAGCAGTACCTC.

The rearrangement links TRBV19 to TRBJ2-1; TRBD1 aligns across 8 bases. CDR3 length equals 16 residues. The germline CDR1 and CDR2 sequences are LNHDA and SQIVND (reference sequence). The trim removed 6 bases at V and 6 bases at J, leaving 13 bases unmatched. Here the CDR3 DNA reads TGTGCCAGTAGACCCTCCTCGGCAGGGGGCTTCAATGAGCAGTTCTTC. It encodes CASRPSSAGGFNEQFF.

The CDR3 loop is CSARADFQETQYF. CDR3 in DNA: TGCAGTGCTAGAGCGGACTTTCAAGAGACCCAGTACTTC. The chain couples TRBV20-1 to TRBJ2-5; TRBD2 might be the D (5 bases). This CDR3 is built from 13 residues. Per germline, CDR1 DFQATT and CDR2 SNEGSKA (reference sequence). V was cut by 1 base and J by 2 bases, with 8 bases left in between.

This clonotype has at least ten counts. This chain links TRBV11-2 with TRBJ2-7; 10 bases match TRBD1. This CDR3 comprises 13 residues. Germline V lookup: CDR1 SGHAT, CDR2 FQNNGV. The V gene end was trimmed by 5 bases and the J gene end by 13 bases; junction bases not matched to a gene: 11. The CDR3 region is CASSPSDRGGRYF. In nucleotides, the CDR3 is TGTGCCAGCAGCCCCTCGGACAGGGGGGGTCGCTACTTC. Variable domain in full (rest from reference TRBV11-2 and TRBJ2-7): EAGVAQSPRYKIIEKRQSVAFWCNPISGHATLYWYQQILGQGPKLLIQFQNNGVVDDSQLPKDRFSAERLKGVDSTLKIQPAKLEDSAVYLCASSPSDRGGRYFGPGTRLTVT.

The V call is TRBV29-1, the J call TRBJ2-5; D assignment may be TRBD1 or TRBD2 (5 bases each). This CDR3 is built from 11 residues. Deletions cut 7 bases from V and 7 bases from J, with 13 bases between. Germline lookup yields CDR1 SQVTM and CDR2 ANQGSEA. CDR3 DNA: TGCAGCGGGCTCCAGAGGGGGACCCAGTACTTC. It translates to CSGLQRGTQYF.

V is TRBV29-1 and J is TRBJ2-7; D gene uncertain. The germline V and J ends were trimmed by 6 bases and 2 bases, with 11 bases remaining between them. This CDR3 contains 12 residues. Germline V gene data show CDR1 as SQVTM and CDR2 as ANQGSEA. Here the CDR3 reads CSVDVGAYEQYF. The CDR3 DNA reads as TGCAGCGTGGATGTGGGTGCCTACGAGCAGTACTTC.